The TCR beta chain described here comes from a study of T cells in Graves' hyperthyroidism and ophthalmopathy. Study-wide background: Pretreatment peripheral blood was obtained at initial diagnosis. Study-wide results and limits: Using 13 V-J features, a model discriminated ophthalmopathy from stable hyperthyroidism.

Amplification yielded TCR beta CDR3 regions, with RNA transcripts as the source. First-round RT-PCR targeting the TCR CDR3 was performed with the HTBI primer set. MiXCR, run by TCRdb on the multiplex PCR reads, gives a single entry per CDR3 protein. The sample shows hundreds of thousands of distinct CDR3 sequences, approximately 14% of them seen only once. This clonotype was seen more than once but under ten times. The target antigen is unknown. The CDR3 length is 16 residues. V lost 7 bases to trimming and J lost 5 bases; unmatched junction nucleotides: 14. Germline values: CDR1 MNHNS, CDR2 SASEGT. The gene calls are TRBV6-1 and TRBJ1-2; 9 bases map to TRBD1. The clonotype originates from a woman between 18 and 29 years old with Graves' hyperthyroidism. The sample taken for sequencing was blood. CDR3 sequence: CASNNIGDRVLYGYTF. The DNA for the CDR3 is TGTGCCAGCAATAACATAGGGGACAGGGTTCTTTATGGCTACACCTTC.